This record concerns one T cell receptor (beta chain) sequence. Its specificity is not known. TCRdb's table, derived via immunoSEQ multiplex PCR, lists solely in-frame clones and lacks some. The sample contains approximately 19,000 clones, more than 65% of which appear only once. Treatment specified: randomized to nivolumab then ipilimumab (arm A) or the reverse (arm B). Patients had received no earlier DNA-damaging chemotherapy. This record belongs to a study of sequential checkpoint blockade in melanoma. As for the study in general: Patients were randomized 1:1 to nivolumab-then-ipilimumab or ipilimumab-then-nivolumab first-line. Under 25 patients had matched tumor biopsies before treatment and at week 13 after nivolumab or ipilimumab alone.

V lost 2 bases and J lost 3, with 8 bases in between. There are 13 residues in the CDR3. Germline V gene lookup returns CDR1 MDHEN and CDR2 SYDVKM. Findings and limits, study-wide: Clinical benefit was about 30 times likelier when tumor T-cell fraction and clonality increased.

The receptor was derived from a human donor with melanoma. This chain joins TRBV28 and TRBJ2-7; D not resolved. Sequencing was performed on tumor tissue (inferred from file names), taken from a patient given nivolumab and ipilimumab in sequence. CDR3 loop: CASSLAGGYEQYF. CDR3 bases: TGTGCCAGCAGTTTAGCTGGCGGCTACGAGCAGTACTTC.